The 4 T cell receptor beta chains in this list originate from one sample, sequenced in a study of tumor-infiltrating lymphocytes in primary liver carcinoma. The source of the blood RNA was unsorted whole blood, and germline DNA was extracted as well. Starting from around 500 ng of total RNA, TCR beta cDNA was produced with a primer in the constant region. Three nested multiplex PCR rounds, a slightly modified ARM-PCR, produced the libraries for TCR beta. Forward primers for TRBV1-TRBV30 and a C-beta reverse primer served the first two PCR rounds, at about 9 cycles each. One entry per CDR3 protein results from TCRdb running MiXCR on the multiplex PCR reads. The profile shows fewer than 350,000 distinct CDR3 sequences, almost 65% of them singletons. The sequenced sample consisted of peripheral blood. The receptors shown here come from a man aged 35 to 55 with primary liver carcinoma and hepatitis B virus infection.

As regards this clonotype: One end of the junction is discordant with germline, which a read error may explain. J is TRBJ2-3 and V is TRBV10-1; the D is unclear. The CDR3 spans 13 residues. Germline-derived CDR1 and CDR2 are WNHNN and SYGVQD (reference sequence). CDR3 nucleotides: TGCGCTAGCACGGAGACCAGCACAGATACGCAGTATTTT. Translating gives CASTETSTDTQYF.

This chain uses TRBV12-3 or TRBV12-4 with TRBJ2-2; unclear D gene. The CDR3 is made up of 12 amino acids. V was shortened by 8 bases and J by 6 bases, with 10 bases between the two germline ends. The CDR3 here is CASGLNPGELFF. The CDR3 coding sequence is TGTGCCAGCGGATTAAACCCCGGGGAGCTGTTTTTT.

This clonotype was detected many times. V usage is TRBV6-2 or TRBV6-3 and J usage is TRBJ2-1; 12 bases map to TRBD2. The CDR3 loop spans 16 amino acids. Germline CDR1 reads MNHEY; CDR2 reads SVGEGT. Germline trimming cut 2 bases from V and 5 bases from J; bases unmatched to any gene: 4. In DNA form, the CDR3 reads TGTGCCAGCAGTTACCCTAGCGGGAGGGCCCACAATGAGCAGTTCTTC. Encoded protein: CASSYPSGRAHNEQFF.

This clonotype was seen once. This CDR3 fails to terminate in the conserved phenylalanine or tryptophan, so it likely reflects a read error. The chain joins TRBV10-2 to TRBJ2-2; tentatively, D is TRBD1 (5 bases). V was clipped by 2 bases and J by 6 bases, with 7 bases between them. The CDR3 runs 13 residues. Germline V gives CDR1 WSHSY, CDR2 SAAADI. The CDR3 sequence: CASSEQGPGELFL. The CDR3, as DNA: TGCGCCAGCAGTGAGCAGGGCCCCGGGGAGCTGTTTCTT.